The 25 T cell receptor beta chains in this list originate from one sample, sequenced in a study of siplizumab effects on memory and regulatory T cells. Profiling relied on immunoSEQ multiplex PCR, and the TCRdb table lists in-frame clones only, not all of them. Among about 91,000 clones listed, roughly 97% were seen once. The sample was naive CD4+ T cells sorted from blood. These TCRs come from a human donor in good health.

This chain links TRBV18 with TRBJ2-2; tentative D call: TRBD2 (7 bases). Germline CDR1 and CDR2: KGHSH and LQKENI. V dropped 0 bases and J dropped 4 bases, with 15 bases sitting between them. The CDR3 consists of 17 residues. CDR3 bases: TGTGCCAGCTCACCACCGTTAATCCGGGGGGCCACCGGGGAGCTGTTTTTT. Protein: CASSPPLIRGATGELFF.

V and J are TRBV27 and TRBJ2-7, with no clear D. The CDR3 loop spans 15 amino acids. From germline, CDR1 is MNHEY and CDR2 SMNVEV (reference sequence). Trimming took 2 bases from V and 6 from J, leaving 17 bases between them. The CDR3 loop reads CASSLTPALRSEQYF. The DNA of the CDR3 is TGTGCCAGCAGTTTAACGCCGGCACTCCGGTCCGAGCAGTACTTC.

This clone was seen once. As DNA, the CDR3 is TGTGCCAGCAGCTTGGGGGGGTCTAATGAAAAACTGTTTTTT. Protein sequence: CASSLGGSNEKLFF. The V call is TRBV5-4, the J call TRBJ1-4; tentative D call: TRBD1 (5 bases). The CDR3 is made up of 14 amino acids. The V end lost 0 bases, the J end lost 3 bases, and 6 bases lay between the germline ends. Germline V gene data show CDR1 as SGHNT and CDR2 as YYREEE (reference sequence). The whole variable domain, remainder taken from reference TRBV5-4 and TRBJ1-4, is ETGVTQSPTHLIKTRGQQVTLRCSSQSGHNTVSWYQQALGQGPQFIFQYYREEENGRGNFPPRFSGLQFPNYSSELNVNALELDDSALYLCASSLGGSNEKLFFGSGTQLSVL.

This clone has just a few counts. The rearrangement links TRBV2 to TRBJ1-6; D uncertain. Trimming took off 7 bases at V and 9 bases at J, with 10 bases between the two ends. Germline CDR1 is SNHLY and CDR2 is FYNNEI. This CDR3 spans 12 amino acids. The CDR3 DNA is TGTGCCAGCAAGATGAGGAGTTCACCCCTCCACTTT. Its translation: CASKMRSSPLHF.

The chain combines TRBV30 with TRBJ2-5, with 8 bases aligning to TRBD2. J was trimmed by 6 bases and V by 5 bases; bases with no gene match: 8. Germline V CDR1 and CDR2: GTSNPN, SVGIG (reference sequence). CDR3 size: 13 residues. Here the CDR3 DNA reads TGTGCCTGGGCCGCGGGGGGCCCCCAGACCCAGTACTTC. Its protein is CAWAAGGPQTQYF.

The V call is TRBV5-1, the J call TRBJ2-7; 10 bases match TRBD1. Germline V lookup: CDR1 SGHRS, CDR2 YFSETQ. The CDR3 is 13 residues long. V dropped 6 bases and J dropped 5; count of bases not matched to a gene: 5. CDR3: CASNPGTGDEQYF. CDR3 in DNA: TGCGCCAGCAACCCCGGGACAGGGGACGAGCAGTACTTC.

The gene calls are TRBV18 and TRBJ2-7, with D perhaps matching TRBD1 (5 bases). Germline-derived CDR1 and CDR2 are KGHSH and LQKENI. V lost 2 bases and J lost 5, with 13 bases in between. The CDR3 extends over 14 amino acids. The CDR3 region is CASSPESGLDEQYF. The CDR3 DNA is TGTGCCAGCTCACCAGAGTCAGGGCTGGACGAGCAGTACTTC.

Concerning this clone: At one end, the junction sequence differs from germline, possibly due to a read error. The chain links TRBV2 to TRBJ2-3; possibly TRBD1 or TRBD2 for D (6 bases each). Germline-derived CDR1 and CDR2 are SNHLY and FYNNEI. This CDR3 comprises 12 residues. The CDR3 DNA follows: TGTGCCAGCAGGGAAGGGGGGGATACGCAGTATTTT. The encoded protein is CASREGGDTQYF.

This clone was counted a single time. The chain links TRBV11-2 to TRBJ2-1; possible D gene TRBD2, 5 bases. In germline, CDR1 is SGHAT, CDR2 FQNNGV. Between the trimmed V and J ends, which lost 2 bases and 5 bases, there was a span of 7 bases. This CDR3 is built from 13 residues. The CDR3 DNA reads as TGTGCCAGCAGCTTACTAGCCAACAATGAGCAGTTCTTC. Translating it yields CASSLLANNEQFF.

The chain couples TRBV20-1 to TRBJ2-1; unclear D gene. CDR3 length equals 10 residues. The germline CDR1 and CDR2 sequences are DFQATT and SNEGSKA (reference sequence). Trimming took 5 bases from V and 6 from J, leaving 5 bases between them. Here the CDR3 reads CSAPANEQFF. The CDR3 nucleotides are TGCAGTGCTCCCGCCAATGAGCAGTTCTTC.

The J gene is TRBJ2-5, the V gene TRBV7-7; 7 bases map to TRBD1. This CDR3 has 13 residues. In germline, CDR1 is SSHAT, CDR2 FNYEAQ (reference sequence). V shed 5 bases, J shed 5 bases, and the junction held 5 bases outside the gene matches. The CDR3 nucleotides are TGTGCCAGCAGCCGGACAGGTTTCGAGACCCAGTACTTC. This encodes CASSRTGFETQYF. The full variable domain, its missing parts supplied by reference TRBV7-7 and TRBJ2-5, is GAGVSQSPRYKVTKRGQDVTLRCDPISSHATLYWYQQALGQGPEFLTYFNYEAQPDKSGLPSDRFSAERPEGSISTLTIQRTEQRDSAMYRCASSRTGFETQYFGPGTRLLVL.

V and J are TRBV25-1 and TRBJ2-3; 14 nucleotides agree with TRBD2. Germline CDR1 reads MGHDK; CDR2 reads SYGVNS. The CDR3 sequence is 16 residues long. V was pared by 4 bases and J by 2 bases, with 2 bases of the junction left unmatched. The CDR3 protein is CASSGTSGGTTDTQYF. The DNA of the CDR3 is TGTGCCAGCAGTGGGACTAGCGGGGGGACCACAGATACGCAGTATTTT.

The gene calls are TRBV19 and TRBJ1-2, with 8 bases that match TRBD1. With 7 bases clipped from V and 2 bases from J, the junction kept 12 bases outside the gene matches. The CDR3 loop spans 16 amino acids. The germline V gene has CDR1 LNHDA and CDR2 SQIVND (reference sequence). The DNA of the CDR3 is TGTGCCAGTATTGTTGGACAGGGCATGCCCAACTATGGCTACACCTTC. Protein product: CASIVGQGMPNYGYTF.

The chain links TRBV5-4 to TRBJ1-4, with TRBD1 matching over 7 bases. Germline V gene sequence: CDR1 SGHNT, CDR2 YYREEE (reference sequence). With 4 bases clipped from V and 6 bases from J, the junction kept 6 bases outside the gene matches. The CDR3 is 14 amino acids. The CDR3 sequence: CASSPQGSDEKLFF. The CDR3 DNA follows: TGTGCCAGCAGCCCACAGGGGAGTGATGAAAAACTGTTTTTT.

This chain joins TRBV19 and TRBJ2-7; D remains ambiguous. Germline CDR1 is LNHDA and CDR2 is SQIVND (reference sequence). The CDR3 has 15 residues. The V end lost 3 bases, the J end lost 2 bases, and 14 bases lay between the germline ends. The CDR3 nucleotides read TGTGCCAGTAGTATTGGAACCTGGGGTACCTACGAGCAGTACTTC. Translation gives CASSIGTWGTYEQYF.

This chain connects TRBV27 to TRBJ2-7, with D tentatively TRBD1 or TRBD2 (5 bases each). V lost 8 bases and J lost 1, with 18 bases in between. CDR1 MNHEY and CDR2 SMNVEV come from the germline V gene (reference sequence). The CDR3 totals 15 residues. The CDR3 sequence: CASSRIGAVSYEQYF. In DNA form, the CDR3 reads TGTGCCAGCTCTCGGATCGGGGCGGTATCCTACGAGCAGTACTTC.

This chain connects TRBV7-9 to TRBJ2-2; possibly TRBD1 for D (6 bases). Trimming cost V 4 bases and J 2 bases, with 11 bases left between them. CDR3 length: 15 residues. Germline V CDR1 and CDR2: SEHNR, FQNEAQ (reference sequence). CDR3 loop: CASSSWTVNTGELFF. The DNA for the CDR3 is TGTGCCAGCAGCTCGTGGACAGTCAACACCGGGGAGCTGTTTTTT.

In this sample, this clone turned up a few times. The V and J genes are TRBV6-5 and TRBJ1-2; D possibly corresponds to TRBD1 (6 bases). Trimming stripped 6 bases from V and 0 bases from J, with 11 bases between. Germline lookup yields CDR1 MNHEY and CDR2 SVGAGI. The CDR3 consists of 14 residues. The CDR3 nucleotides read TGTGCCAGCAGCCGGGACAAGTCTAACTATGGCTACACCTTC. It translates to CASSRDKSNYGYTF.

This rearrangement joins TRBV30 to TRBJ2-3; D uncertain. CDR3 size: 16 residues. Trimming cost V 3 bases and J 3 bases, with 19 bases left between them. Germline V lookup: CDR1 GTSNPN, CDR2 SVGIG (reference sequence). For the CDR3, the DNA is TGTGCCTGGAGACCTATCGGACCAAGTAGAACAGATACGCAGTATTTT. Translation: CAWRPIGPSRTDTQYF.

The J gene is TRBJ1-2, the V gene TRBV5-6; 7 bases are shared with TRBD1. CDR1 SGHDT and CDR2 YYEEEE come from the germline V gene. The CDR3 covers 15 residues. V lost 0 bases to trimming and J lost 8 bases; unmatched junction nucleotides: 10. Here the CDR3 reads CASSLARQGVKGYTF. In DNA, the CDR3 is TGTGCCAGCAGCTTGGCGAGACAGGGAGTAAAGGGCTACACCTTC.

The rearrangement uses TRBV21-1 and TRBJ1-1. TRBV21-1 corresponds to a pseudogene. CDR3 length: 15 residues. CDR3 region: CAWLIEGHLNTEAFF. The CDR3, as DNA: TGTGCCTGGTTGATCGAGGGGCATCTGAACACTGAAGCTTTCTTT.

CDR3 residues: CASSWDSGGQTQYF. The CDR3 DNA reads as TGTGCCAGCAGCTGGGATAGCGGGGGACAGACCCAGTACTTC. This chain connects TRBV7-9 to TRBJ2-5; 9 bases are shared with TRBD2. The CDR3 contains 14 residues. Germline V gene lookup returns CDR1 SEHNR and CDR2 FQNEAQ (reference sequence). Germline trimming cut 4 bases from V and 6 bases from J; bases unmatched to any gene: 6.

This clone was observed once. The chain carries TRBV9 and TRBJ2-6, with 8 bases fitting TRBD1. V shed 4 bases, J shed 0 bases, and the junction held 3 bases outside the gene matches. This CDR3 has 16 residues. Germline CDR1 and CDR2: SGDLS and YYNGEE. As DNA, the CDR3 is TGTGCCAGCAGCTCAACAGGGGGCTCTGGGGCCAACGTCCTGACTTTC. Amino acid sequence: CASSSTGGSGANVLTF.

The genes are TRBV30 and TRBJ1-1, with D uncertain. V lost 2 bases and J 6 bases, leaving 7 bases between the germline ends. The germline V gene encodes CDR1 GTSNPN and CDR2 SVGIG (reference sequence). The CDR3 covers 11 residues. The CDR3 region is CAWSLFSEAFF. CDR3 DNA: TGTGCCTGGAGTCTTTTCTCTGAAGCTTTCTTT.

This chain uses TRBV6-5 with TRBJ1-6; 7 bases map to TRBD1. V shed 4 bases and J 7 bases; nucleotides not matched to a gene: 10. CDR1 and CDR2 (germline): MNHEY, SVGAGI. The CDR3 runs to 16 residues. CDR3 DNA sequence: TGTGCCAGCAGTTGGAGAGACAGGGCAGGCAATTCACCCCTCCACTTT. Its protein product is CASSWRDRAGNSPLHF.